The 7 T cell receptor beta chains reported below all come from one sample, sequenced in a study of cytomegalovirus exposure and HLA in healthy donors. The study ran its PCR with 60 Vbeta and 13 Jbeta primers. The assay was immunoSEQ multiplex PCR, and TCRdb's table has in-frame clones only and misses some. The sample shows fewer than 150,000 clones, 65% to 75% of them seen only once. The sample consisted of PBMCs. The receptors shown here come from a woman between 40 and 55 years old in good health and CMV-seropositive.

This sequence joins TRBV18 and TRBJ2-3, with 10 bases identical to TRBD1. From germline, CDR1 is KGHSH and CDR2 LQKENI. V dropped 4 bases and J dropped 4; count of bases not matched to a gene: 8. This CDR3 is 16 amino acids long. CDR3 in amino acids: CASSLLLGQGSDTQYF. CDR3 nucleotide sequence: TGTGCCAGCTCACTCCTACTGGGACAGGGGTCAGATACGCAGTATTTT.

V gene TRBV30 combines with J gene TRBJ2-7, with 7 bases that match TRBD1. The germline V gene encodes CDR1 GTSNPN and CDR2 SVGIG (reference sequence). The ends lost 4 bases at V and 2 bases at J; junction bases unmatched: 5. CDR3 length equals 13 residues. CDR3 sequence (DNA): TGTGCCTGGAACAGGGGAAGGGCCTACGAGCAGTACTTC. Its protein product is CAWNRGRAYEQYF. The full variable domain, in which reference TRBV30 and TRBJ2-7 provide the parts outside the CDR3, is SQTIHQWPATLVQPVGSPLSLECTVEGTSNPNLYWYRQAAGRGLQLLFYSVGIGQISSEVPQNLSASRPQDRQFILSSKKLLLSDSGFYLCAWNRGRAYEQYFGPGTRLTVT.

The sample holds a few counts of this clone. The chain has TRBV11-3 and TRBJ2-7; no firm D call. V was clipped by 5 bases and J by 2 bases, with 13 bases between them. This CDR3 is 14 amino acids long. CDR1 SGHNT and CDR2 YENEEA come from the germline V gene. This CDR3 is CASSGQIFTYEQYF. The CDR3 DNA reads TGTGCCAGCAGCGGTCAGATATTTACCTACGAGCAGTACTTC.

The chain carries TRBV19 and TRBJ1-1, with 9 bases fitting TRBD1. Germline CDR1 is LNHDA and CDR2 is SQIVND (reference sequence). The CDR3 extends over 14 amino acids. V shed 7 bases and J 3 bases; nucleotides not matched to a gene: 6. The CDR3 DNA reads as TGTGCCAGTACTAACGACAGGGGGGACACTGAAGCTTTCTTT. Its protein product is CASTNDRGDTEAFF.

The chain combines TRBV6-5 with TRBJ2-1, with D perhaps matching TRBD1 (6 bases). Trimming removed 4 bases at V and 4 bases at J, with 14 bases between. The CDR3 length is 15 residues. Germline CDR1 reads MNHEY; CDR2 reads SVGAGI. The CDR3 is CASSSTGSLYNEQFF. The CDR3 nucleotides read TGTGCCAGCAGTTCCACAGGGTCCCTTTACAATGAGCAGTTCTTC.

This clone was detected only a few times. As DNA, the CDR3 is TGTGCCACCAGAACAGGGAACACTGAAGCTTTCTTT. Translating it yields CATRTGNTEAFF. The J gene is TRBJ1-1, the V gene TRBV7-9; TRBD1 might be the D (5 bases). The CDR3 has 12 residues. Trimming took off 10 bases at V and 1 base at J, with 10 bases between the two ends. Germline assignment: CDR1 SEHNR and CDR2 FQNEAQ (reference sequence).

The J gene is TRBJ2-1, the V gene TRBV4-1; possible D gene TRBD2, 6 bases. Trimming left V 2 bases short and J 16 bases short, with 12 bases between. The CDR3 sequence is 11 residues long. Germline-derived CDR1 and CDR2 are MGHRA and YSYEKL. CDR3: CASSQRGNEFF. The CDR3 coding sequence is TGCGCCAGCAGCCAACGCGGGAATGAATTCTTC.